The TCR beta chain under discussion was sequenced for a study of OX40 agonist ivuxolimab in advanced cancers. The data were produced by immunoSEQ multiplex PCR, yet TCRdb's version contains in-frame clones alone and is incomplete. This table holds roughly 12,000 clones, about 83% found once. This CDR3 is 13 amino acids long. Per germline, CDR1 SQVTM and CDR2 ANQGSEA. Trimming left V 7 bases short and J 4 bases short, with 17 bases between. Whole-study findings and limits: There were, on average, more expanded clones in CD8+ T cells than in CD4+.

In this sample, this clone turned up once. Its antigen is unknown. This TCR was recovered from an adult with an advanced solid tumor such as melanoma, head and neck, liver or kidney cancer. The V call is TRBV29-1, the J call TRBJ2-7; D possibly corresponds to TRBD2 (5 bases). Sequenced material: CD4+ or CD8+ T cells sorted from blood, taken in a trial of the OX40 agonist ivuxolimab. CDR3 region: CSALSGISYEQYF. The CDR3 nucleotides are TGCAGCGCCTTGTCCGGGATCAGTTACGAGCAGTACTTC.